This T cell receptor beta chain was recorded in a study of CD8+ T cells in alopecia areata. V was clipped by 2 bases and J by 1 base, with 24 bases between them. The germline V gene has CDR1 WSHSY and CDR2 SAAADI. This CDR3 is 19 amino acids long. Treatment here: oral pan-JAK inhibitor, 5-10 mg twice daily. Alopecia areata patients had lesional scalp punch biopsies and peripheral blood taken from them. It was cDNA, reverse transcribed from extracted RNA, that served as the sequencing template. Method: immunoSEQ multiplex PCR; TCRdb's copy keeps in-frame clones and lacks some. This sample has approximately 6,900 clones; nearly 70% occur once, and the top ten carry 15% to 20%. This clone showed up just once.

This material consisted of skin, taken at week 4, from a patient treated with tofacitinib. V is TRBV10-2 and J is TRBJ2-7; perhaps D is TRBD1 or TRBD2 (6 bases each). The clonotype comes from a human donor with alopecia areata. CDR3 amino acids: CASSEPPRMLRDTSYEQYF. In nucleotides, the CDR3 is TGCGCCAGCAGTGAGCCACCGCGAATGCTGCGGGACACGTCCTACGAGCAGTACTTC.